The sequence of this TCR beta chain was determined in a study of vaccination effects on CD4 cells after COVID-19. With respect to this clone: Antigen specificity is unknown.

V trimming: 5 bases; J trimming: 1 base; junction bases outside the gene matches: 8. The CDR3 spans 17 residues. Germline V lookup: CDR1 LNHNV, CDR2 YYDKDF (reference sequence). Clones were sequenced by immunoSEQ multiplex PCR, and TCRdb holds only the in-frame ones, with some missing. The sample yields approximately 30,000 clones, 73% seen once. After expansion with viral peptide pools in the ViraFEST assay, antigen-specific CD4+ T cells were sequenced. Culturing for roughly 10 days preceded CD4+ T cell isolation. People in the vaccine group had not been infected with SARS-CoV-2 before, and their nucleocapsid antibodies were negative.

The sample in question was CD4+ T cells from PBMCs cultured with HCoV-OC43 spike peptides, obtained before COVID-19 vaccination. As for subset: HCoV-OC43 spike overlapping peptide pool stimulation. The source is a human donor who received a COVID-19 vaccine. The chain employs TRBV15 and TRBJ1-1; TRBD1 aligns across 12 bases. This CDR3 reads CATSGGQGATRNTEAFF. DNA for the CDR3: TGTGCCACCAGCGGGGGACAGGGGGCCACCCGGAACACTGAAGCTTTCTTT.